This T cell receptor beta chain emerged from a study of cytomegalovirus exposure and HLA in healthy donors. Study results and caveats: Specificity of a few CMV-associated chains for CMV antigens was verified in vitro. TCR beta V- and J-gene trimming was later associated with a missense DCLRE1C variant. Productive rates of about 87% or about 30% were seen for most TCR beta V segments in an earlier analysis. What was likely a sequencing artifact was a cluster of highly shared sequence variants.

There are a few counts of this clone. The antigen is undetermined. The study ran its PCR with 60 Vbeta and 13 Jbeta primers. Clones were sequenced by immunoSEQ multiplex PCR, and TCRdb holds only the in-frame ones, with some missing. The sample shows around 130,000 clones, 6.5% to 9.5% of them seen only once. V lost 5 bases and J lost 9; bases outside the gene matches: 4. CDR3 length equals 13 residues. CDR1 and CDR2 (germline): KGHSH, LQKENI. The material sequenced was PBMCs. The chain couples TRBV18 to TRBJ1-6, with 7 bases aligning to TRBD1. The source of this sequence is a woman between 35 and 50 years old in good health and CMV-seropositive. The CDR3 spells CASSSTGASPLHF. The CDR3 DNA reads TGTGCCAGCTCATCCACAGGGGCTTCACCCCTCCACTTT. Supplemented by reference TRBV18 and TRBJ1-6, the full variable domain reads NAGVMQNPRHLVRRRGQEARLRCSPMKGHSHVYWYRQLPEEGLKFMVYLQKENIIDESGMPKERFSAEFPKEGPSILRIQQVVRGDSAAYFCASSSTGASPLHFGNGTRLTVT.